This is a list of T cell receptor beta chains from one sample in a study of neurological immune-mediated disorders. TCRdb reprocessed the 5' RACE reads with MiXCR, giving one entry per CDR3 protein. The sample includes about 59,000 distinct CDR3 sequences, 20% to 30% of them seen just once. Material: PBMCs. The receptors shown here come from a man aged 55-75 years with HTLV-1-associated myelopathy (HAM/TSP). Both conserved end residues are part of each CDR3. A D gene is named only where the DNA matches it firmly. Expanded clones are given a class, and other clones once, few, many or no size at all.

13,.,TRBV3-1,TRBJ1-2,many,TGTGCCAGCAGTTCGGGACGGGTCTATGGCTACACCTTC,CASSSGRVYGYTF
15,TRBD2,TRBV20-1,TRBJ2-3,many,TGCAGTGCTAGAGACAAGGGACTAGTTACAGATACGCAGTATTTT,CSARDKGLVTDTQYF
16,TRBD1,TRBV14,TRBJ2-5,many,TGTGCCAGCAGCTATGGTGACAGGGGATTCCAAGAGACCCAGTACTTC,CASSYGDRGFQETQYF
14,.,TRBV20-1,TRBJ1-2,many,TGCAGTGCCCAGGGACCTTCCCCGACGGGAGGCTACACCTTC,CSAQGPSPTGGYTF
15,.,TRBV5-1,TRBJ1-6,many,TGCGCCAGCAGCCCGGACGGCTATTATAATTCACCCCTCCACTTT,CASSPDGYYNSPLHF
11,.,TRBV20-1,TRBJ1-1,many,TGCAGTGCTGACCGACAGGCTGAAGCTTTCTTT,CSADRQAEAFF
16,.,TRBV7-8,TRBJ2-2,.,TGTGCCAGCAGCTTCCGTCGACTGGATAACACCGGGGAGCTGTTTTTT,CASSFRRLDNTGELFF
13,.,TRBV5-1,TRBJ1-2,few,TGCGCCAGCAGCTTGGACAGGCTCTATGGCTACACCTTC,CASSLDRLYGYTF
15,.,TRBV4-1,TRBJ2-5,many,TGCGCCAGCAGCCCCGGGACCCTCGACGGGGAGACCCAGTACTTC,CASSPGTLDGETQYF
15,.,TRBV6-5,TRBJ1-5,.,TGTGCCAGCAGTCCCGACAGAATAGTCGGTCAGCCCCAGCATTTT,CASSPDRIVGQPQHF
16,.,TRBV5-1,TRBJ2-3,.,TGCGCCAGCAGCTTAAGAGGGTTAGTGGGCACAGATACGCAGTATTTT,CASSLRGLVGTDTQYF
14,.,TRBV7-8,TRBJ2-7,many,TGTGCCAGCAGCCCGACCTTGCAGGGGCAGGAGCAGTACTTC,CASSPTLQGQEQYF
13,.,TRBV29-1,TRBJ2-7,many,TGCAGCGTTGAAGGGGGGGCGCTTAACGAGCAGTACTTC,CSVEGGALNEQYF
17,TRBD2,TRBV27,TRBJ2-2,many,TGTGCCAGCAGTGGACGACTAGCGGGAACGGACACCGGGGAGCTGTTTTTT,CASSGRLAGTDTGELFF
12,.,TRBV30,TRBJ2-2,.,TGTGCCTGGAGTGACAACACCGGGGAGCTGTTTTTT,CAWSDNTGELFF
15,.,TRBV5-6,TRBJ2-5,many,TGTGCCAGCAGCTTATCCTTGGGGGATGCAGAGACCCAGTACTTC,CASSLSLGDAETQYF
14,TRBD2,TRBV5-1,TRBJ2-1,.,TGCGCCAGCAGCCCTAGCGGGAGGAATTACGAGCAGTTCTTC,CASSPSGRNYEQFF
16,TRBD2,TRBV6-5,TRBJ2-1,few,TGTGCCAGCAGTTACCTAGCGGCCTCCTACAATGACGAGCAGTTCTTC,CASSYLAASYNDEQFF
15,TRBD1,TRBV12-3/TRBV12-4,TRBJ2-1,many,TGTGCCAGCAGTTTGTTCGGGACAGACTACAATGAGCAGTTCTTC,CASSLFGTDYNEQFF
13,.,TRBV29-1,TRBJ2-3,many,TGCAGCGTTGAAAGGCAGGGGAGAGATACGCAGTATTTT,CSVERQGRDTQYF
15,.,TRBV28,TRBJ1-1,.,TGTGCCAGCATATTATTAAATAGGGTAGAAACTGAAGCTTTCTTT,CASILLNRVETEAFF
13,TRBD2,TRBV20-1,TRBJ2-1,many,TGCAGTGGGGCGACTAGCGGGAGCGATGAGCAGTTCTTC,CSGATSGSDEQFF
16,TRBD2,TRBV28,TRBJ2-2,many,TGTGCCAGCAGTCCATCCTTAGCGGGTCGGACCGGGGAGCTGTTTTTT,CASSPSLAGRTGELFF
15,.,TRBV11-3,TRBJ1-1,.,TGTGCCAGCAGCTTCCTCTGTGGTTGTTGCACTGAAGCTTTCTTT,CASSFLCGCCTEAFF
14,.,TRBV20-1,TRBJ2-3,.,TGCAGTGCACAAGGACTATTAGTCGCTGGTACGCAGTATTTT,CSAQGLLVAGTQYF
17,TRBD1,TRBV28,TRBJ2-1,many,TGTGCCAGCAGCCTAAGCACAGGGGGCAGCTCCTACAATGAGCAGTTCTTC,CASSLSTGGSSYNEQFF
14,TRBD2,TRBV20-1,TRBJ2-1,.,TGCAGTGCCCGGGGGGGCGGGATCTACAATGAGCAGTTCTTC,CSARGGGIYNEQFF
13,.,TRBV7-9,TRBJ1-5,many,TGTGCCAGCAGCTTAGAGGGCGAAATGCCCCAGCATTTT,CASSLEGEMPQHF
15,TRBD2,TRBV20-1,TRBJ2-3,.,TGCAGTGCTAGGCCCGCCGCGGGAGTGGGCGTTACGCAGTATTTT,CSARPAAGVGVTQYF
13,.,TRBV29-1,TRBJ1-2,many,TGCAGCGTTGCTCAGGGTACTAGGTATGGCTACACCTTC,CSVAQGTRYGYTF
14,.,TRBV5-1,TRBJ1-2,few,TGCGCCAGCAGCTTGTATGATGGGAACTATGGCTACACCTTC,CASSLYDGNYGYTF
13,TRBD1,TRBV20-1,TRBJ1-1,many,TGCAGTGCTAAACCGCACAGGGGGTTTGAAGCTTTCTTT,CSAKPHRGFEAFF
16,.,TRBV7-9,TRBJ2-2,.,TGTGCCAGCAGCTTAATGAGCAGCTTCAACACCTCGGAGCTGTTTTTT,CASSLMSSFNTSELFF
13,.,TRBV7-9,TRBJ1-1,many,TGTGCCAGCAGCTTAACGCCAGGGAATGAAGCTTTCTTT,CASSLTPGNEAFF
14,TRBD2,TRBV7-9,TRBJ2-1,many,TGTGCCAGCAGCACGACTAGCGGGGGGTTGGAGCAGTTCTTC,CASSTTSGGLEQFF
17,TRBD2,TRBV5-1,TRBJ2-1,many,TGCGCCAGCAGCCTTGGAACCGGGACTAGCGGCTACAATGAGCAGTTCTTC,CASSLGTGTSGYNEQFF
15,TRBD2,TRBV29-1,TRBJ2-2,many,TGCAGCGCTCAACTAGCGGGAGTAGGCACCGGGGAGCTGTTTTTT,CSAQLAGVGTGELFF
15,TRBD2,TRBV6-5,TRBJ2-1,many,TGTGCCAGCAGCTTCGCGGCGGGGGCCTACAATGAGCAGTTCTTC,CASSFAAGAYNEQFF
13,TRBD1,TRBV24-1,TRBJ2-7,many,TGTGCCACCTCGCAGGGGGCAGGAAACGAGCAGTACTTC,CATSQGAGNEQYF
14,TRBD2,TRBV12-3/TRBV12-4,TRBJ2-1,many,TGTGCCAGCAGTGGGGGGACTAGCGGGAATGAGCAGTTCTTC,CASSGGTSGNEQFF
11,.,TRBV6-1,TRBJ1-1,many,TGTGCCAACTCCCTCGGTAAGGGGGCTTTCTTT,CANSLGKGAFF
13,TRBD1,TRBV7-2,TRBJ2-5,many,TGTGCCAGCAGCTTAGACAGGGGAGAGACCCAGTACTTC,CASSLDRGETQYF
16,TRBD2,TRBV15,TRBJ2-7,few,TGTGCCACCAGCAGAGGGTCTAGCGGGCGCTCCTACGAGCAGTACTTC,CATSRGSSGRSYEQYF
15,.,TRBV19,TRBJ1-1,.,TGTGCCAGTAGGTTTCAGTCAGGGATAAACACTGAAGCTTTCTTT,CASRFQSGINTEAFF
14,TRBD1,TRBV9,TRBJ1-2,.,TGTGCCAGCAGCCTCGGGACAGGGGAAGATGGCTACACCTTC,CASSLGTGEDGYTF
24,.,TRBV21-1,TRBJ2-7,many,TGTGCCAGCAGCAAAGCGCTTTGGGCCACGGGCCAGGTGACCAGGACTAGCGGGAAGTACGAGCAGTACTTC,CASSKALWATGQVTRTSGKYEQYF
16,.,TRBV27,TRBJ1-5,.,TGTGCCAGCAGTCTCTTCGGGAGAGGGGGCAATCAGCCCCAGCATTTT,CASSLFGRGGNQPQHF
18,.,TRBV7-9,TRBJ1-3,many,TGTGCCAGCAGCTTTACCCTGAGCGCCCTTCCGAAAGGAAACACCATATATTTT,CASSFTLSALPKGNTIYF
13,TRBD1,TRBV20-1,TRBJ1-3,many,TGCAGTGCCACAGGGGGCCCTGGAAACACCATATATTTT,CSATGGPGNTIYF
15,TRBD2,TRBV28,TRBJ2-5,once,TGTGCCAGCAGTGGACTAGCGGGAAACCTTGAGACCCAGTACTTC,CASSGLAGNLETQYF